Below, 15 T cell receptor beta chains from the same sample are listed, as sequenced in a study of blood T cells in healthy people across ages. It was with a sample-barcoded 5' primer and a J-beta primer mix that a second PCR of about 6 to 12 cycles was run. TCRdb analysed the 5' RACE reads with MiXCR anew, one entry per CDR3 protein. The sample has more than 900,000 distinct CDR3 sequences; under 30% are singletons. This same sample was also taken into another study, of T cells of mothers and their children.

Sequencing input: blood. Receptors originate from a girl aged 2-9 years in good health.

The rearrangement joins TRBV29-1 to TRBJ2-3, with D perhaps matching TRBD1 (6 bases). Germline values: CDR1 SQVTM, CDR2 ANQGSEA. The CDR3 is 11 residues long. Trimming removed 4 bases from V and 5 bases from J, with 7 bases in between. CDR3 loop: CSVAGQDTQYF. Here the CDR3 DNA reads TGCAGCGTTGCGGGACAAGATACGCAGTATTTT.

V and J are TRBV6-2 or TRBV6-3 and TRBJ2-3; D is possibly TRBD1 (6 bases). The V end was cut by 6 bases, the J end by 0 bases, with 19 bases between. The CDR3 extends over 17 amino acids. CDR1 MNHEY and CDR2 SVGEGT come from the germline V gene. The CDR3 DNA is TGTGCCAGCAGGAAGACCGGGACACTATCTAGCACAGATACGCAGTATTTT. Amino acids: CASRKTGTLSSTDTQYF.

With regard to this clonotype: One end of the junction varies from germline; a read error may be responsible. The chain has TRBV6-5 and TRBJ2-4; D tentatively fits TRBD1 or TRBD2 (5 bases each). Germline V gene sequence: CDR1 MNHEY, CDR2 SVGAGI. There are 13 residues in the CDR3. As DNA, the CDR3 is TGCTCCAGCTCGAGGGGCAGTCAAAACATTCAGTACTTC. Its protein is CSSSRGSQNIQYF.

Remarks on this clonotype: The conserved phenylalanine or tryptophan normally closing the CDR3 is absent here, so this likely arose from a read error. The CDR3 loop reads CASSPLAGVTDTQYS. The CDR3 coding sequence is TGTGCCAGCAGTCCTCTCGCGGGAGTAACAGATACGCAGTATTCT. This rearrangement joins TRBV6-4 to TRBJ2-3, with 7 bases identical to TRBD2. Germline-derived CDR1 and CDR2 are MRHNA and SNTAGT. There are 15 residues in the CDR3. Germline trimming cut 5 bases from V and 3 bases from J; bases unmatched to any gene: 8.

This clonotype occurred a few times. CDR3 protein: CASSATGFFEQYF. The CDR3 DNA reads as TGCGCCAGCAGTGCGACAGGGTTTTTCGAGCAGTACTTC. The gene calls are TRBV10-2 and TRBJ2-5; 7 bases fit TRBD1. The DNA end is a closer match to TRBJ2-7, so the J assignment may be wrong. The germline CDR1 and CDR2 sequences are WSHSY and SAAADI. The length of the CDR3 is 13 residues.

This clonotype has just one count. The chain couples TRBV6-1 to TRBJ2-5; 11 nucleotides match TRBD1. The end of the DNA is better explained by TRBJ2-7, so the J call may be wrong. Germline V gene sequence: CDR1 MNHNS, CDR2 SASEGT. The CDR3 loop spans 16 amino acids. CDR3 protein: CASSRDRGTKSYEQYF. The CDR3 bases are TGTGCCAGCAGCCGGGACAGGGGGACCAAATCCTACGAGCAGTACTTC.

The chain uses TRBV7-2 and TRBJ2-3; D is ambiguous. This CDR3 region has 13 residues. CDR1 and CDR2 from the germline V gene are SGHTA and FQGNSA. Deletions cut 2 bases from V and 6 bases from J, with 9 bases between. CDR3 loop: CASSLTFSDTQYF. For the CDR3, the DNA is TGTGCCAGCAGCTTAACTTTTTCTGATACGCAGTATTTT. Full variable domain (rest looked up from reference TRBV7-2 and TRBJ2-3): GAGVSQSPSNKVTEKGKDVELRCDPISGHTALYWYRQSLGQGLEFLIYFQGNSAPDKSGLPSDRFSAERTGGSVSTLTIQRTQQEDSAVYLCASSLTFSDTQYFGPGTRLTVL.

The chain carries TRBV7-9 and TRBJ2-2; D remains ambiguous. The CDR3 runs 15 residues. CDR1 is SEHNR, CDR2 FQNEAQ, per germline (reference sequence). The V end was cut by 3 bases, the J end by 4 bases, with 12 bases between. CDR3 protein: CASSFTIGVTGELFF. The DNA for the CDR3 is TGTGCCAGCAGCTTTACGATCGGAGTCACCGGGGAGCTGTTTTTT.

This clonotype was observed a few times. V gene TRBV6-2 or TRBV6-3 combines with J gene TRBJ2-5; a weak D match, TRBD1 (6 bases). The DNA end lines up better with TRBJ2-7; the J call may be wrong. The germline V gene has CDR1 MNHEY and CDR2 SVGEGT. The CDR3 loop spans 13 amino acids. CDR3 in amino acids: CASRPQGTNEQYF. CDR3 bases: TGTGCCAGCAGACCCCAGGGGACCAACGAGCAGTACTTC.

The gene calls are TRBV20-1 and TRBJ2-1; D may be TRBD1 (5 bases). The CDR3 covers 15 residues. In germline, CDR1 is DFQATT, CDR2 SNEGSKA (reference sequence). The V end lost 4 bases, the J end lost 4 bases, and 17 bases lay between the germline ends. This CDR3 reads CSANSRVGPYNEQFF. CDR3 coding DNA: TGCAGTGCTAATAGCAGGGTCGGGCCTTACAATGAGCAGTTCTTC.

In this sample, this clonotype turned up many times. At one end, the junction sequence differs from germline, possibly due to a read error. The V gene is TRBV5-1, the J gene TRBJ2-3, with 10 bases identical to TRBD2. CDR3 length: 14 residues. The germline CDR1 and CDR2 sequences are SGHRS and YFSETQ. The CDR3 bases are TGTGCCAGCAGCCTAGCGGGGGGCACAGATACGCAGTATTTT. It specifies CASSLAGGTDTQYF.

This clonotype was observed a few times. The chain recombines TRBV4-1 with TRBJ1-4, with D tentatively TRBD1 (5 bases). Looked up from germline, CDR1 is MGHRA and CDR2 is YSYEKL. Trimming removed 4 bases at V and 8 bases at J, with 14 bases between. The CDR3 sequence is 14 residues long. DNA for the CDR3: TGCGCCAGCAGCCTTCCGGGACTAAGGGAAAAACTGTTTTTT. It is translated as CASSLPGLREKLFF.

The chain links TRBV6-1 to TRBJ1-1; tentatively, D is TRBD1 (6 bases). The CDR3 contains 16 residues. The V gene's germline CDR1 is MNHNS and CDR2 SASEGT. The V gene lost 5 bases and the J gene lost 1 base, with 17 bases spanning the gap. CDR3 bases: TGTGCCAGCAGTCGTGAAGTGGACAGAACGAACACTGAAGCTTTCTTT. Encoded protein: CASSREVDRTNTEAFF.

The chain's CDR3 is CSARDLSGSAQGEQFF. As DNA, the CDR3 is TGCAGTGCTAGAGATTTGAGCGGATCTGCACAAGGTGAGCAGTTCTTC. This chain connects TRBV20-1 to TRBJ2-1; tentative D call: TRBD2 (5 bases). CDR1 is DFQATT and CDR2 is SNEGSKA in the germline V gene (reference sequence). CDR3 length: 16 residues. The V end was cut by 0 bases, the J end by 9 bases, with 21 bases between.

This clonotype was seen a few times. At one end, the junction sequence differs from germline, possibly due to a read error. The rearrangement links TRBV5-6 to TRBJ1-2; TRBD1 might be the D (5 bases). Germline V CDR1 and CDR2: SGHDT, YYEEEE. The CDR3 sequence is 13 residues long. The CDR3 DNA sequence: TGTGCCTGCAGCTTGGGGCGGTATTATGGCTACACCTTC. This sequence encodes CACSLGRYYGYTF.